This T cell receptor beta chain was identified in a study of human T cells and chemical hapten exposure. Trimming took off 3 bases at V and 9 bases at J, with 12 bases between the two ends. The CDR3 has 12 residues. Germline CDR1 and CDR2: MDHEN and SYDVKM. Study-level points and caveats: Expanded TCRs created a significantly greater count of big CDR3 similarity clusters than controls did. Each of the donors had alopecia, so their immune responses may not resemble those of healthy people. As patch test score rose, PT1 expanded TCR counts tended to rise as well. Counts of TCRs above 1 in 1000 frequency stayed unchanged with DPC sensitization.

Time point of the sample: patch test 3, about 24 weeks after DPC sensitization. Treatment meaning: therapeutic diphenylcyclopropenone sensitization with weekly scalp DPC. TCRdb called the RACE reads again in MiXCR, with one record for every CDR3 protein. The sample yields about 200,000 distinct CDR3 sequences, around 25% seen once. Concerning this clonotype itself: Its antigen remains unknown.

The sample was whole blood, taken in connection with sensitization to the hapten diphenylcyclopropenone (DPC). The chain recombines TRBV28 with TRBJ2-7; the D gene is possibly TRBD1 (5 bases). This TCR was recovered from a middle-aged woman with alopecia areata. Some clones in this sample may be carry-over from other donors' samples. In DNA form, the CDR3 reads TGTGCCAGCAGTTTGTCGCCCCAGGGGCAGTACTTC. Protein: CASSLSPQGQYF. Full variable domain (rest looked up from reference TRBV28 and TRBJ2-7): DVKVTQSSRYLVKRTGEKVFLECVQDMDHENMFWYRQDPGLGLRLIYFSYDVKMKEKGDIPEGYSVSREKKERFSLILESASTNQTSMYLCASSLSPQGQYFGPGTRLTVT.